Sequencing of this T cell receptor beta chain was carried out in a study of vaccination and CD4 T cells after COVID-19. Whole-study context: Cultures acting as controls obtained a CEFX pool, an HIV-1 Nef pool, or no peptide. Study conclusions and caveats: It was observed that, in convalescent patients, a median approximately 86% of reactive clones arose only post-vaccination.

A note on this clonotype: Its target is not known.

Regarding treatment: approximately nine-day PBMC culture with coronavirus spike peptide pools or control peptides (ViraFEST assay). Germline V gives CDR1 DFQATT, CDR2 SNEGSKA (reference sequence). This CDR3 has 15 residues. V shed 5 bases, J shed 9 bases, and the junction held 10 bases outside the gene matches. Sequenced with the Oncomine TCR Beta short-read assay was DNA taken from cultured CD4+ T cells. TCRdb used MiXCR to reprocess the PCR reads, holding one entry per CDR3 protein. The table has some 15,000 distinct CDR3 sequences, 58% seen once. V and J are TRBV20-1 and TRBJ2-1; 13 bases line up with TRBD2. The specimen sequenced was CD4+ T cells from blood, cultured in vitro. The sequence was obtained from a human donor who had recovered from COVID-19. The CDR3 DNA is TGCAGTGCTGCCCGAGGACTAGCGGGAGTCGGTGAGCAGTTCTTC. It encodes CSAARGLAGVGEQFF.